This T cell receptor (beta chain) originates from a study of Ad26.COV2.S vaccination and SARS-CoV-2 variants. General study results and limits: The TCR breadth and depth analyses may have understated or missed part of the total T cell responses. Reported post-vaccination CD8+ and CD4+ T cell responses to spike showed substantial breadth. Vaccinees showed greater spike-specific TCR breadth than placebo recipients.

This clone was seen a few times. Its antigen is still unknown. The protocol was immunoSEQ multiplex PCR, while the TCRdb copy is restricted to in-frame clones and leaves out a portion. The table includes just over 350,000 clones, 92% detected once. V dropped 4 bases and J dropped 0; count of bases not matched to a gene: 5. This CDR3 has 16 residues. Per germline, CDR1 SGHRS and CDR2 YFSETQ. This clonotype was obtained from a human donor who had recovered from COVID-19. Sequencing was performed on peripheral blood, taken after recovery from COVID-19. This chain connects TRBV5-1 to TRBJ1-3; 9 bases fit TRBD1. This CDR3 reads CASSPGTGRSGNTIYF. CDR3 DNA: TGCGCCAGCAGCCCCGGGACAGGGCGCTCTGGAAACACCATATATTTT.